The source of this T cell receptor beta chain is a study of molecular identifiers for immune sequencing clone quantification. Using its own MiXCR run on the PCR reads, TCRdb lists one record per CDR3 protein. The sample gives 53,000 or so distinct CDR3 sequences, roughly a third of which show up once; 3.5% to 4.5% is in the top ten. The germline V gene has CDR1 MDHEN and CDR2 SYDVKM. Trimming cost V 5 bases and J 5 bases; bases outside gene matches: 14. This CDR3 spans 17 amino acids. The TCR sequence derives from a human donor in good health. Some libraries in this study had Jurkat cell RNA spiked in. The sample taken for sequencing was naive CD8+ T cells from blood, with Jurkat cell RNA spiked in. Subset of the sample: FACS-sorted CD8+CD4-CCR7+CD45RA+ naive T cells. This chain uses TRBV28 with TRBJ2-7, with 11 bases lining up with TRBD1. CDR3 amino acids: CASSPPPRDRGFHEQYF. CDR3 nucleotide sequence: TGTGCCAGCAGTCCCCCGCCCCGGGACAGGGGGTTCCACGAGCAGTACTTC.